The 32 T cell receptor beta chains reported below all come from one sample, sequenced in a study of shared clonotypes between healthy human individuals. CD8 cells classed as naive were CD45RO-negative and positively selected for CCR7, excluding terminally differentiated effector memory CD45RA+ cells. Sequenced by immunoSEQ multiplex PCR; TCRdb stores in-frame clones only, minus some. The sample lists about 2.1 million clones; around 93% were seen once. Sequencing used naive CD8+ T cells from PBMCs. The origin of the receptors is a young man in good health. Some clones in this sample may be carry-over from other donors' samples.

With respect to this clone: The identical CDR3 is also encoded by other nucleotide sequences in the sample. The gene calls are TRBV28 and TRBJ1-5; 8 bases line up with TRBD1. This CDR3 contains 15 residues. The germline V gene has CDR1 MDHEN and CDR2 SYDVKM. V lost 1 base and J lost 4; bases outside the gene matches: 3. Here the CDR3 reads CASSLSGQGNQPQHF. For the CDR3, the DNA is TGTGCCAGCAGTTTATCAGGACAGGGTAATCAGCCCCAGCATTTT.

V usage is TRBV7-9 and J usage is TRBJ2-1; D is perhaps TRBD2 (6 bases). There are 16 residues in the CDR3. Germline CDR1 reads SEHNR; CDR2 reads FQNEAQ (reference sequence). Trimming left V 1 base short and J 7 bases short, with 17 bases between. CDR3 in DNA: TGTGCCAGCAGCTTAGTCCCCCCCGGGGGAGAGAATGAGCAGTTCTTC. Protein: CASSLVPPGGENEQFF.

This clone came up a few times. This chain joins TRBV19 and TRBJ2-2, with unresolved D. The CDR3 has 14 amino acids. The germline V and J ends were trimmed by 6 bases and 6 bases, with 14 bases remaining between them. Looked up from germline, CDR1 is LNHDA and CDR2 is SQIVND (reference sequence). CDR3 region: CASSRLRSSGELFF. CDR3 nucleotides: TGTGCCAGTAGCCGCCTTCGTAGTTCCGGGGAGCTGTTTTTT.

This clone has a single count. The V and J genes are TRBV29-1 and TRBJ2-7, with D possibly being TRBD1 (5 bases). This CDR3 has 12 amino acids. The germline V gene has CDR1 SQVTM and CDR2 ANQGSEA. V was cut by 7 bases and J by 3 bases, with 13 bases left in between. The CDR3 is CSACDSYYEQYF. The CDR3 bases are TGCAGCGCATGCGACAGTTACTACGAGCAGTACTTC.

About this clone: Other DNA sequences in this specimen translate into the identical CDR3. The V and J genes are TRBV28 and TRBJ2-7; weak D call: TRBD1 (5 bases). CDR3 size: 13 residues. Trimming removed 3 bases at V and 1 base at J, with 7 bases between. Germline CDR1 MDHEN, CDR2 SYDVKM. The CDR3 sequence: CASSFQGSYEQYF. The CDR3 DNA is TGTGCCAGCAGTTTTCAGGGTTCCTACGAGCAGTACTTC.

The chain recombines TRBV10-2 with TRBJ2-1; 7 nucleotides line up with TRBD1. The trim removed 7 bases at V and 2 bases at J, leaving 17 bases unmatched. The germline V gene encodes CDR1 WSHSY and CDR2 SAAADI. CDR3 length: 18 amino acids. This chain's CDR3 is CASKGAVREGGAYNEQFF. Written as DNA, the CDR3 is TGCGCCAGCAAGGGGGCCGTCAGGGAAGGTGGCGCCTACAATGAGCAGTTCTTC.

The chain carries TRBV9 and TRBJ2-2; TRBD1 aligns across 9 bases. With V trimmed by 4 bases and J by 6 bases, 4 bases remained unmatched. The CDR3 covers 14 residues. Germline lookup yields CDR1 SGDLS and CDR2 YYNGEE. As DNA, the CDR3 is TGTGCCAGCAGCTGGACAGGGGCCGCCGGGGAGCTGTTTTTT. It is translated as CASSWTGAAGELFF.

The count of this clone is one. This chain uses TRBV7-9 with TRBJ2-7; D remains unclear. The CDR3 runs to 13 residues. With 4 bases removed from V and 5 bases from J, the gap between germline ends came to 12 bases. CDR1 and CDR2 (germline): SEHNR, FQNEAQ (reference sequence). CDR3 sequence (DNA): TGTGCCAGCAGCTCCCCCGTAGCCCACGAGCAGTACTTC. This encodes CASSSPVAHEQYF.

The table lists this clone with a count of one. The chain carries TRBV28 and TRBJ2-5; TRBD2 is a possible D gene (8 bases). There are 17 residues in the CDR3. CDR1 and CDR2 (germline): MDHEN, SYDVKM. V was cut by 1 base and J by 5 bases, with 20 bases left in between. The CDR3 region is CASSLFAGGPRGETQYF. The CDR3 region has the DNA TGTGCCAGCAGTTTATTTGCGGGGGGACCCAGGGGGGAGACCCAGTACTTC. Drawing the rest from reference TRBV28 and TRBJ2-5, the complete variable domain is DVKVTQSSRYLVKRTGEKVFLECVQDMDHENMFWYRQDPGLGLRLIYFSYDVKMKEKGDIPEGYSVSREKKERFSLILESASTNQTSMYLCASSLFAGGPRGETQYFGPGTRLLVL.

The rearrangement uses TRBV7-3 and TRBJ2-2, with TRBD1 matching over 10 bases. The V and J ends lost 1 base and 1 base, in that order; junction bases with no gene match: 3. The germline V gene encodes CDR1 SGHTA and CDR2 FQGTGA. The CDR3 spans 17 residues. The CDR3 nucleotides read TGTGCCAGCAGCTTAAGACAGGGGGCGCGGAACACCGGGGAGCTGTTTTTT. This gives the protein CASSLRQGARNTGELFF.

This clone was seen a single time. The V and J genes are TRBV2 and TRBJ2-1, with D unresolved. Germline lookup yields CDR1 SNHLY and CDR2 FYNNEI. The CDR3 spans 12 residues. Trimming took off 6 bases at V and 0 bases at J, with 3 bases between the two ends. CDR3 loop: CASRLSYNEQFF. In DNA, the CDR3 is TGTGCCAGCAGACTCTCCTACAATGAGCAGTTCTTC.

CDR3 DNA: TGTGCCAGCAGCTTAGAGCCGGGACAGTTGAATCAGCCCCAGCATTTT. This codes for CASSLEPGQLNQPQHF. V usage is TRBV7-8 and J usage is TRBJ1-5, with 7 bases matching TRBD1. The CDR3 spans 16 residues. From germline, CDR1 is SGHVS and CDR2 FQNEAQ. Trimming removed 1 base from V and 4 bases from J; junction bases left unmatched: 7.

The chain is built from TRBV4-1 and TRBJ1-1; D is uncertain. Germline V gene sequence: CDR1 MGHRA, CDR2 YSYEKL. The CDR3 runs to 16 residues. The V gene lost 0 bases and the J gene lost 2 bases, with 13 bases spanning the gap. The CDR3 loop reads CASSQDRTAFNTEAFF. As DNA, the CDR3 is TGCGCCAGCAGCCAAGATCGTACAGCCTTTAACACTGAAGCTTTCTTT.

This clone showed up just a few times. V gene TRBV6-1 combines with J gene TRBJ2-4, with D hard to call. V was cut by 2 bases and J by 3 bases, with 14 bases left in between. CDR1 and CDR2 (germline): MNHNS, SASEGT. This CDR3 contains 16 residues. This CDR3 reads CASSELRQGGKNIQYF. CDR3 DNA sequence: TGTGCCAGCAGTGAACTAAGACAAGGCGGCAAAAACATTCAGTACTTC.

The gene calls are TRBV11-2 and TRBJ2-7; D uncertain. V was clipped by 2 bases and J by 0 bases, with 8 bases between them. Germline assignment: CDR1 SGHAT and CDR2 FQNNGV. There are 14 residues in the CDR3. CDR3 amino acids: CASSLTGFSYEQYF. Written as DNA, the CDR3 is TGTGCCAGCAGCTTAACCGGTTTCTCCTACGAGCAGTACTTC.

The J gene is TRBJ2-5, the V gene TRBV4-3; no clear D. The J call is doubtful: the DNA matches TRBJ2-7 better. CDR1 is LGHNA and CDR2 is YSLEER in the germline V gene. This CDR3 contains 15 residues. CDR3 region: CASSQEWQSSYEQYF. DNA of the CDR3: TGCGCCAGCAGCCAAGAGTGGCAGAGCTCCTACGAGCAGTACTTC.

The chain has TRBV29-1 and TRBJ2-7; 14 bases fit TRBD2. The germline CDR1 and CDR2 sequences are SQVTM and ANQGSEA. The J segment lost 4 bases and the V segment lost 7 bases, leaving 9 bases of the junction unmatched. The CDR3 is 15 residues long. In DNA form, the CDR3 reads TGCAGCGCCCTGACTAGCGGGAGGGCTCTTTACGAGCAGTACTTC. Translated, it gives CSALTSGRALYEQYF.

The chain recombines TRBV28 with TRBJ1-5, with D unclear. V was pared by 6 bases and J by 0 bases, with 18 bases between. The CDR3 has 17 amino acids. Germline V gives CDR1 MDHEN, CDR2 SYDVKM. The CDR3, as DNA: TGTGCCAGCAGCCACGCTGGGGAAGTTTATAGCAATCAGCCCCAGCATTTT. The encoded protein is CASSHAGEVYSNQPQHF.

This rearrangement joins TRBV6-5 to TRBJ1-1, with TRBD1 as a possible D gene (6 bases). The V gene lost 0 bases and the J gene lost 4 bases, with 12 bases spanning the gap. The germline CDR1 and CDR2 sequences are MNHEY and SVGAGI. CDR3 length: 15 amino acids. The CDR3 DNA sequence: TGTGCCAGCAGTTACTCGGCGGGGGCGCTCACTGAAGCTTTCTTT. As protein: CASSYSAGALTEAFF.

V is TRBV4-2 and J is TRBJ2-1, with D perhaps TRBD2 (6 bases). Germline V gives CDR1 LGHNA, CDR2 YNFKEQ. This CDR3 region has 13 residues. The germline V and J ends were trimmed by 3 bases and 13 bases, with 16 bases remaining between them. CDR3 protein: CASSQGLALPQFF. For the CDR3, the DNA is TGTGCCAGCAGCCAGGGACTCGCGCTTCCCCAGTTCTTC.

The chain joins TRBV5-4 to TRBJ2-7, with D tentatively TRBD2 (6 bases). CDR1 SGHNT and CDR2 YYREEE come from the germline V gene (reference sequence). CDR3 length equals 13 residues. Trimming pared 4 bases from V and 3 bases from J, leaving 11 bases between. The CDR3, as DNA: TGTGCCAGCAGCCAGGACGGGGGCTACGAGCAGTACTTC. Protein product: CASSQDGGYEQYF.

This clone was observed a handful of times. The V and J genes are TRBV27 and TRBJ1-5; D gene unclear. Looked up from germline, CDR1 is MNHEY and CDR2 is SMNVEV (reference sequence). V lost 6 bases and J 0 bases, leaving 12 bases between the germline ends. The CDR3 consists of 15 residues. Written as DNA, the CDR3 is TGTGCCAGCAGGTTAGGAGGGCTTAGCAATCAGCCCCAGCATTTT. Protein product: CASRLGGLSNQPQHF.

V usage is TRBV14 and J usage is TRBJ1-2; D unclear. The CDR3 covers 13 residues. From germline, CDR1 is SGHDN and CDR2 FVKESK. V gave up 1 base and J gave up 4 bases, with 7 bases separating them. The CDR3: CASSQAEPYGYTF. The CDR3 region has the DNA TGTGCCAGCAGCCAAGCCGAACCCTATGGCTACACCTTC.

The CDR3 is CAISVTRKDSGNTIYF. The CDR3 nucleotides read TGTGCCATCAGTGTGACCCGGAAGGACTCTGGAAACACCATATATTTT. The rearrangement joins TRBV10-3 to TRBJ1-3; D call uncertain. Trimming took off 4 bases at V and 0 bases at J, with 13 bases between the two ends. The CDR3 runs to 16 residues. Germline CDR1 reads ENHRY; CDR2 reads SYGVKD.

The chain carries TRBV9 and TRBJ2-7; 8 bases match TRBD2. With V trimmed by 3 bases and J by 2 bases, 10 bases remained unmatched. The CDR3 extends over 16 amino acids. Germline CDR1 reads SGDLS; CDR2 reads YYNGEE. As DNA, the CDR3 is TGTGCCAGCAGCGAAGGACTAGCCCTTCAAACCTACGAGCAGTACTTC. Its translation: CASSEGLALQTYEQYF.

The DNA for the CDR3 is TGTGCCAGCTCACCCCCCCTAGCGGGAGTCTCGTACAATGAGCAGTTCTTC. Protein sequence: CASSPPLAGVSYNEQFF. V is TRBV18 and J is TRBJ2-1; 10 nucleotides align to TRBD2. V gave up 3 bases and J gave up 4 bases; unmatched junction bases: 9. This CDR3 spans 17 amino acids. Per germline, CDR1 KGHSH and CDR2 LQKENI.

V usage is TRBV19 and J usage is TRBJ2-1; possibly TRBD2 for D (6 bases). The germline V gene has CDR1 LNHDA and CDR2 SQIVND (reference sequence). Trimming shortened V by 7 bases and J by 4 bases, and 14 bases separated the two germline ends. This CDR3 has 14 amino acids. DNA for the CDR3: TGTGCCAGTACTGTGGGAGGTTCATACAATGAGCAGTTCTTC. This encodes CASTVGGSYNEQFF.

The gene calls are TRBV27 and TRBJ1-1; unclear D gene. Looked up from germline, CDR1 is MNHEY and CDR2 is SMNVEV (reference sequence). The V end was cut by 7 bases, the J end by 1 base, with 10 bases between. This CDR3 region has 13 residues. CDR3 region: CASTATPNTEAFF. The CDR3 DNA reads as TGTGCCAGCACCGCGACACCGAACACTGAAGCTTTCTTT.

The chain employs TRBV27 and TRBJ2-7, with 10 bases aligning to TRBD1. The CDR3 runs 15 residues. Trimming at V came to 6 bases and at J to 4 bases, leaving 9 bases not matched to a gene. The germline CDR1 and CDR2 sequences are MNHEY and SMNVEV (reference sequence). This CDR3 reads CASSPRTGGWYEQYF. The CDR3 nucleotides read TGTGCCAGCAGCCCTCGGACAGGGGGGTGGTACGAGCAGTACTTC.

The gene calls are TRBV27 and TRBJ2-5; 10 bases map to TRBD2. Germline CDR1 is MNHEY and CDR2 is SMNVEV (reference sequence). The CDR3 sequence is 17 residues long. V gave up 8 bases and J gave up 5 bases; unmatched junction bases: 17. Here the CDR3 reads CASRFIGSSGRTETQYF. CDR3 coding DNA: TGTGCCAGCCGCTTCATTGGATCTAGCGGGAGAACGGAGACCCAGTACTTC.

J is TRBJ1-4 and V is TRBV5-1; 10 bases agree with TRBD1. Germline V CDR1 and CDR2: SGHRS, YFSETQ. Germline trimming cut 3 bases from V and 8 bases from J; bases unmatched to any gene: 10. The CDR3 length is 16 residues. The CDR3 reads CASSSGTGEGDEKLFF. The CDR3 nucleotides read TGCGCCAGCAGCTCCGGGACAGGGGAAGGAGACGAAAAACTGTTTTTT.

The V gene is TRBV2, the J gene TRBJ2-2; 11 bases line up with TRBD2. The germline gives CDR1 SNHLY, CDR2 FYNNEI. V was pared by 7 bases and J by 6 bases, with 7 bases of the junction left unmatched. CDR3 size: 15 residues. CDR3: CASKLAGVRSGELFF. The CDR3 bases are TGTGCCAGCAAACTAGCGGGAGTGCGTTCCGGGGAGCTGTTTTTT.